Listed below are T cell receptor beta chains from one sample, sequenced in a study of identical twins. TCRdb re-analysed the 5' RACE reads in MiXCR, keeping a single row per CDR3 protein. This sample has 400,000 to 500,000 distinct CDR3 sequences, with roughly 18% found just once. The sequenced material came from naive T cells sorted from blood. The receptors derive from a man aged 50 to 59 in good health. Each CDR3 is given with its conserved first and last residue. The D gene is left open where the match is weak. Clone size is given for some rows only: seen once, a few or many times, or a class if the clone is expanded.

TGTGCCAGCAGACTTACCGGGACAGGGGAGTTTATCTCTGGGGCCAACGTCCTGACTTTC	CASRLTGTGEFISGANVLTF	many	TRBD1	TRBV6-2/TRBV6-3	TRBJ2-6
TGTGCCAGTAGTATGGCCTCGGCAGACTCCTACGAGCAGTACTTC	CASSMASADSYEQYF	few	NA	TRBV19	TRBJ2-7
TGCGCCAGCAGCTTGGCACTAGCGGACTACGAGCAGTACTTC	CASSLALADYEQYF	many	TRBD2	TRBV5-1	TRBJ2-7
TGTGCCAGCAGCTTTAGGGGGGGGCGGAGCACAGATACGCAGTATTTT	CASSFRGGRSTDTQYF	many	NA	TRBV11-2	TRBJ2-3
TGTGCCAGCAGGGCTCCGACAGGGTCCGAGCAGTACTTC	CASRAPTGSEQYF	NA	TRBD1	TRBV7-2	TRBJ2-7
TGCAGTGCTAACAGCGGGGGCCCTAGCACAGATACGCAGTATTTT	CSANSGGPSTDTQYF	few	TRBD2	TRBV20-1	TRBJ2-3
TGTGCCAGCAGCCAAGGGGTATCAGGGGCACATGAAAAACTGTTTTTT	CASSQGVSGAHEKLFF	NA	NA	TRBV4-2	TRBJ1-4
TGTGCCTGGAGTTGGGGGAGCAATCAGCCCCAGCATTTT	CAWSWGSNQPQHF	few	NA	TRBV30	TRBJ1-5
TGTGCCAGCAGCCTGGACAATTACGAGCAGTACTTC	CASSLDNYEQYF	many	NA	TRBV7-6	TRBJ2-7
TGTGCCAGTAGTTGGGGGACGGTGAACGATCAGCCCCAGCATTTT	CASSWGTVNDQPQHF	NA	NA	TRBV19	TRBJ1-5
TGCGCCAGCAGCCAAGATCGGACAGGGCTCACGCAGTATTTT	CASSQDRTGLTQYF	NA	TRBD1	TRBV4-3	TRBJ2-3